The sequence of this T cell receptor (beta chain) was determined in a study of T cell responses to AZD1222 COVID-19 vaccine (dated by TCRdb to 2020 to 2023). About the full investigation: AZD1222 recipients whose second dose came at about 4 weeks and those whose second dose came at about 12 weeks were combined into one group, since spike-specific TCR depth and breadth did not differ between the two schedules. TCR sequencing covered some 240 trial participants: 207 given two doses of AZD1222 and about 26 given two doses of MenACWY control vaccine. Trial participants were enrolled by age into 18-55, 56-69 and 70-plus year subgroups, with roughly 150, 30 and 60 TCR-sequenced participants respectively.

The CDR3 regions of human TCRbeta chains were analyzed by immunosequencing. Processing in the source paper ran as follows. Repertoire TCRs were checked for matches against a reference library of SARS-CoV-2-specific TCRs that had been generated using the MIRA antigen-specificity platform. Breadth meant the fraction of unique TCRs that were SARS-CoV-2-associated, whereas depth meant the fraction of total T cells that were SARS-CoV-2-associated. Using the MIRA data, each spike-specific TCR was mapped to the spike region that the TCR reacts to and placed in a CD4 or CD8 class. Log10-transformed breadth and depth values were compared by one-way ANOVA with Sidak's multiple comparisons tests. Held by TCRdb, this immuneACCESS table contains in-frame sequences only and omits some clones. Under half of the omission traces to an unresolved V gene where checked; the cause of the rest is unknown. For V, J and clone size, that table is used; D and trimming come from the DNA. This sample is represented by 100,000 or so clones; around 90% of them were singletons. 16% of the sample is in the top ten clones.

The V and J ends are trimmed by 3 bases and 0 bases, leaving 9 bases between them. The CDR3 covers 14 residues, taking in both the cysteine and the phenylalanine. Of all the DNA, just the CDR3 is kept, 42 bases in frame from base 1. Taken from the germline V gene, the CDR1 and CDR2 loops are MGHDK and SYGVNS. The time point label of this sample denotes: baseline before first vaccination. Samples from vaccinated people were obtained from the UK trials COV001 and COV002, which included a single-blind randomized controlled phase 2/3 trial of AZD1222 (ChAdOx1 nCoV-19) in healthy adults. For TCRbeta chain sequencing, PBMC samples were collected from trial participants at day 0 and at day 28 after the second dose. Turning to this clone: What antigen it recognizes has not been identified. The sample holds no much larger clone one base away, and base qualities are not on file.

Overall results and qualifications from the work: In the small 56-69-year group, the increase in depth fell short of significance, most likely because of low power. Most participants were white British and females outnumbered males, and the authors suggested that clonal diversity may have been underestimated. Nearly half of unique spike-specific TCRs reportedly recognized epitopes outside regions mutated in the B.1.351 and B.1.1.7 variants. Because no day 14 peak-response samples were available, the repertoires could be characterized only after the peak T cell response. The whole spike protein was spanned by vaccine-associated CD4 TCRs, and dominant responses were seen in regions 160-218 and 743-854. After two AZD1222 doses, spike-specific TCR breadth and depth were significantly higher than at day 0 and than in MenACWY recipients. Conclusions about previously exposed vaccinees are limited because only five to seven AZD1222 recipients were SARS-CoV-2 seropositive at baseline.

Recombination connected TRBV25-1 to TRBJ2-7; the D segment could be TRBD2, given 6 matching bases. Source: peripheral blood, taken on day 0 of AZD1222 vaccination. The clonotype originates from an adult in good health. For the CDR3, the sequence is CASSEPGGSYEQYF. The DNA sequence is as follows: TGTGCCAGCAGTGAGCCCGGGGGCTCCTACGAGCAGTACTTC.